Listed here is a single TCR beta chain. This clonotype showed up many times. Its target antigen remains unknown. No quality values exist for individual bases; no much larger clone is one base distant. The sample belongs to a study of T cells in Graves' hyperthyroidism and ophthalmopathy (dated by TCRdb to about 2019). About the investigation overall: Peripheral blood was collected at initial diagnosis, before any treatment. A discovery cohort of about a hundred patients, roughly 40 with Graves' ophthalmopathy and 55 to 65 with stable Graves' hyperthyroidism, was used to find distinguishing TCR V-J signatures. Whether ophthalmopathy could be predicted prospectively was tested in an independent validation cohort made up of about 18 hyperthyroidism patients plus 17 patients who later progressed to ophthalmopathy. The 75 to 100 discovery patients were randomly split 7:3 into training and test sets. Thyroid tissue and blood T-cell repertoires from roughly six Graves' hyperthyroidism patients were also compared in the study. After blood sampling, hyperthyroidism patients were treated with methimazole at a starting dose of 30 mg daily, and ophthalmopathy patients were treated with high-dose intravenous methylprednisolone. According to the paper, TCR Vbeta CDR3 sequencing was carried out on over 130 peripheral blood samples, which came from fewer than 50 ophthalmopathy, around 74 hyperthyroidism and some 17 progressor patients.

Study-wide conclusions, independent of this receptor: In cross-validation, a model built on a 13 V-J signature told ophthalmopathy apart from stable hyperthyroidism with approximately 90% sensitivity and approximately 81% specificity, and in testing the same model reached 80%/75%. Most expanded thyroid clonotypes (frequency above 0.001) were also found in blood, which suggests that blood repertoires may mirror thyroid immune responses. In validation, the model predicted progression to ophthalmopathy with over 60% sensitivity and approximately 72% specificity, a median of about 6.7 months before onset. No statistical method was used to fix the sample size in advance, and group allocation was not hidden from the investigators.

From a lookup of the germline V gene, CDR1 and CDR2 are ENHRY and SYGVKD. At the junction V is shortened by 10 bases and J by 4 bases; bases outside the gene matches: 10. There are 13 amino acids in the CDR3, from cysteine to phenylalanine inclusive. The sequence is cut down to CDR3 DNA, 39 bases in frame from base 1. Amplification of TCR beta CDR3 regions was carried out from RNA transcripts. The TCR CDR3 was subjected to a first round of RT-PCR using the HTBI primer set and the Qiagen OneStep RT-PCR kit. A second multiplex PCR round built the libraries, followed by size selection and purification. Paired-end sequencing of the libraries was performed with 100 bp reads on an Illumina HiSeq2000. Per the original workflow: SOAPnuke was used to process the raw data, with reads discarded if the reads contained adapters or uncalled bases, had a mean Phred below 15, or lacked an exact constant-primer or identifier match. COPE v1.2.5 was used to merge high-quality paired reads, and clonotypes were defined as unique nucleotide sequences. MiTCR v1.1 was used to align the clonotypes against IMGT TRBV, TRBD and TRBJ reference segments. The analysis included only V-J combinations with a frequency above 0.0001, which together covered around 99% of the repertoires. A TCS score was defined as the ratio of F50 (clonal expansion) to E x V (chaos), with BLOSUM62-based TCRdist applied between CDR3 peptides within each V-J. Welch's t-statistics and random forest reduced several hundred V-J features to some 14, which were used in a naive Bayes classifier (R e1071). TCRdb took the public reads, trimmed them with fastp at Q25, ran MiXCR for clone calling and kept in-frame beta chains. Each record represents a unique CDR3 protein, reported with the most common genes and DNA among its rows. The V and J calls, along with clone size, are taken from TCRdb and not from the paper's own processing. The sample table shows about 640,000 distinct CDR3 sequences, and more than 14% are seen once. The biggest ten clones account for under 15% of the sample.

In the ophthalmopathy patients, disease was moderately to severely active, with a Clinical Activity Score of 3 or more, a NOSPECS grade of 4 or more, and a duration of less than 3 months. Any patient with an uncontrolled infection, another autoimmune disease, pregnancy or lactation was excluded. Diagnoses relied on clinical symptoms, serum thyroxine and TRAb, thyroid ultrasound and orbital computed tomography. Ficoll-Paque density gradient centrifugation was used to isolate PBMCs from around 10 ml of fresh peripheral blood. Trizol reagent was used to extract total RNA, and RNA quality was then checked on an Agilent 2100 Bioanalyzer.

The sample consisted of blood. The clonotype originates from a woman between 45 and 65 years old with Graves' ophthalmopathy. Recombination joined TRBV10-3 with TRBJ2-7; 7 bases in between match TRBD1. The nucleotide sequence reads TGTGCCACCACCTCCGACAGGGCGTACGAGCAGTACTTC. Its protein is CATTSDRAYEQYF.